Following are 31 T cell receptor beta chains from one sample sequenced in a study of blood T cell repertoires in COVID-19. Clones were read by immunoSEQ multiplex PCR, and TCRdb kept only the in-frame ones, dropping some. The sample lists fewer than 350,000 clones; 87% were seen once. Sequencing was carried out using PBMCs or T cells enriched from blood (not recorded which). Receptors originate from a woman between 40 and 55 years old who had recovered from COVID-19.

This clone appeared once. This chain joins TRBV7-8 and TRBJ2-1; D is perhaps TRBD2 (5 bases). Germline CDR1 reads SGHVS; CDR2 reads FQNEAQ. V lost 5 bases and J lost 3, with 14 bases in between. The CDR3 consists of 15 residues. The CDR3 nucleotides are TGTGCCAGCAGCCAAAGCGGCAGTAACTACAATGAGCAGTTCTTC. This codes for CASSQSGSNYNEQFF.

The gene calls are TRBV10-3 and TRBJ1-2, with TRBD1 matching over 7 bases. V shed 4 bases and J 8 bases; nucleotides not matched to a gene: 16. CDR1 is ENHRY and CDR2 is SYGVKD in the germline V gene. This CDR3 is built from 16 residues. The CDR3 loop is CAISGRSGQEFGGYTF. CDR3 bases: TGTGCCATCAGTGGCCGCAGCGGACAGGAGTTTGGGGGCTACACCTTC.

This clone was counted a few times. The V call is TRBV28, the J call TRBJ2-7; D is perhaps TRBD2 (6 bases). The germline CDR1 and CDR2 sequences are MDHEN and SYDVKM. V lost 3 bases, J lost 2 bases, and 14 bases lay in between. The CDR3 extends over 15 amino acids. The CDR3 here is CASSFTTGGAYEQYF. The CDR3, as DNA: TGTGCCAGCAGTTTCACAACGGGCGGGGCCTACGAGCAGTACTTC.

The CDR3 DNA is TGTGCCAGCAGGCCACAAGGACAGGGGTCCACCCTCCACTTT. As protein: CASRPQGQGSTLHF. The chain recombines TRBV28 with TRBJ1-6, with 9 bases aligning to TRBD1. V dropped 6 bases and J dropped 14; count of bases not matched to a gene: 11. The V gene's germline CDR1 is MDHEN and CDR2 SYDVKM. This CDR3 is built from 14 residues.

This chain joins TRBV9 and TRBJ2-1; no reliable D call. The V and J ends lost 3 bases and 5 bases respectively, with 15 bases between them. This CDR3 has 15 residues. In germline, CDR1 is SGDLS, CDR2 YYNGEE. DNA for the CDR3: TGTGCCAGCAGCGCCCACGGGTCATCCGACAATGAGCAGTTCTTC. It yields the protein CASSAHGSSDNEQFF.

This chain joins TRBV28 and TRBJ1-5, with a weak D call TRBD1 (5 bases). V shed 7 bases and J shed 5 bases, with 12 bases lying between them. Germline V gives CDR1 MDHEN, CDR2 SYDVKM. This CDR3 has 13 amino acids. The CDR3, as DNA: TGTGCCAGCATGGATAGGACACATCAGCCCCAGCATTTT. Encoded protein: CASMDRTHQPQHF.

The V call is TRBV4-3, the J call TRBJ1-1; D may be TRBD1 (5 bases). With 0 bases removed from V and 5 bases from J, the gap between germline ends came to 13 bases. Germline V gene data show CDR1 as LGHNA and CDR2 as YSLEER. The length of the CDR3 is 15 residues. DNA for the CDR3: TGCGCCAGCAGCCAAGATCGCCTGCAGGGTACTGAAGCTTTCTTT. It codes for CASSQDRLQGTEAFF.

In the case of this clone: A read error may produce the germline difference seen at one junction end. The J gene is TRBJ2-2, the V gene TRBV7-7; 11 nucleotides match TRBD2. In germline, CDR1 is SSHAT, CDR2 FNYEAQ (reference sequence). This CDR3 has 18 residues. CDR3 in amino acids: CASSRGGLADNLGGELFF. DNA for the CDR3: TGTGCTAGCAGTCGAGGGGGACTAGCGGACAATCTAGGCGGGGAGCTGTTTTTT.

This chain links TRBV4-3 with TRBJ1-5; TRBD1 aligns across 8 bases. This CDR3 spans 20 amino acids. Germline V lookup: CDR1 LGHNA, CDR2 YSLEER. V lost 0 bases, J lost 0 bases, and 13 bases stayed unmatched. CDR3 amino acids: CASSQDGIGTGPYSNQPQHF. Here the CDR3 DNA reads TGCGCCAGCAGCCAAGATGGAATCGGGACAGGCCCATATAGCAATCAGCCCCAGCATTTT.

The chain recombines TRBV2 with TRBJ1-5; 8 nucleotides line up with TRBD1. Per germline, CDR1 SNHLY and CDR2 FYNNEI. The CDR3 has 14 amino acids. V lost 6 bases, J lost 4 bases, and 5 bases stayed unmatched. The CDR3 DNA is TGTGCCAGCAGGGACAGGGTGCCGAATCAGCCCCAGCATTTT. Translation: CASRDRVPNQPQHF. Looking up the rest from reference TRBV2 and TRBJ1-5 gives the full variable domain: EPEVTQTPSHQVTQMGQEVILRCVPISNHLYFYWYRQILGQKVEFLVSFYNNEISEKSEIFDDQFSVERPDGSNFTLKIRSTKLEDSAMYFCASRDRVPNQPQHFGDGTRLSIL.

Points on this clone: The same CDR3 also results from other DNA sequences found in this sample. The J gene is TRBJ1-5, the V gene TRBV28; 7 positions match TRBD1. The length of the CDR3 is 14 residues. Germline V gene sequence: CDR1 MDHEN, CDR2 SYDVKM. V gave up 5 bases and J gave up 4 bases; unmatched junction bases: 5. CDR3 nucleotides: TGTGCCAGCAGTCGAGACAGGGTGAATCAGCCCCAGCATTTT. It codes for CASSRDRVNQPQHF.

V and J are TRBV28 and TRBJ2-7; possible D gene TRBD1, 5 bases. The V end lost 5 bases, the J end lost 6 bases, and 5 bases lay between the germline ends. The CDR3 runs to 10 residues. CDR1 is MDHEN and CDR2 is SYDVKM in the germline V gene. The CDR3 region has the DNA TGTGCCAGCAGTGGGGCCGAGCAGTACTTC. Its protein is CASSGAEQYF.

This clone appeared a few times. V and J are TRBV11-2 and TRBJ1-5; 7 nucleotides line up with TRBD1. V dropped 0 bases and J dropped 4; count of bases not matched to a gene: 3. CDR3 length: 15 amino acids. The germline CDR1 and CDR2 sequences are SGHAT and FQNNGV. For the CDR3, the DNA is TGTGCCAGCAGCTTAGATCGGGGACAGAATCAGCCCCAGCATTTT. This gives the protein CASSLDRGQNQPQHF.

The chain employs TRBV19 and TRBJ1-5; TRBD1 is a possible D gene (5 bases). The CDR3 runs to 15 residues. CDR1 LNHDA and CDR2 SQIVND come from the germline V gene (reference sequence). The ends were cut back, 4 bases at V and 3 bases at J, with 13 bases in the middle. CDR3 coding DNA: TGTGCCAGTAGTAAGGTCCAGGGCTCCAATCAGCCCCAGCATTTT. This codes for CASSKVQGSNQPQHF.

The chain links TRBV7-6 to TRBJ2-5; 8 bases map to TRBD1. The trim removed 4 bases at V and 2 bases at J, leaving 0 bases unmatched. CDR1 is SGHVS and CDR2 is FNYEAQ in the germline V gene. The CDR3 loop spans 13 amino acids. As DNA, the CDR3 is TGTGCCAGCAGCTGGGACAGGCAAGAGACCCAGTACTTC. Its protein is CASSWDRQETQYF.

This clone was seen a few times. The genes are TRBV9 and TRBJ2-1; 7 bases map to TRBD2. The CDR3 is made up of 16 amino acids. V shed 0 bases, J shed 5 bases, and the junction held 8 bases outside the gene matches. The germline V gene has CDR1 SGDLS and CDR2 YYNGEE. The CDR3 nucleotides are TGTGCCAGCAGCGTAGAGGGCGGGAGTAGTGACAATGAGCAGTTCTTC. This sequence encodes CASSVEGGSSDNEQFF.

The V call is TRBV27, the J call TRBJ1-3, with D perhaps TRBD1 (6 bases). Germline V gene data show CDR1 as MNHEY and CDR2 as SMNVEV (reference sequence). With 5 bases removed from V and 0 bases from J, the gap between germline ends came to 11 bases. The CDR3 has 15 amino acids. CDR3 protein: CASSQQGSSGNTIYF. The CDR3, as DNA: TGTGCCAGCAGTCAACAGGGTTCCTCTGGAAACACCATATATTTT.

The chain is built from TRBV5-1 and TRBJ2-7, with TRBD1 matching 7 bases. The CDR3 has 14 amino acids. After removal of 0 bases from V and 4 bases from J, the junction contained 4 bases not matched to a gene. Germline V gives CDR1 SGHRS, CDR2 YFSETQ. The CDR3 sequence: CASSLGGQKYEQYF. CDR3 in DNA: TGCGCCAGCAGCTTGGGGGGACAGAAGTACGAGCAGTACTTC.

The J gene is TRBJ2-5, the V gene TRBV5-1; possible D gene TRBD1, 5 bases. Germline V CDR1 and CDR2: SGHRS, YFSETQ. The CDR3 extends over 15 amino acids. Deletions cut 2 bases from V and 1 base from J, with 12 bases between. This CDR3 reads CASSFLLDSQETQYF. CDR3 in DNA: TGCGCCAGCAGCTTTCTTCTAGACAGCCAAGAGACCCAGTACTTC.

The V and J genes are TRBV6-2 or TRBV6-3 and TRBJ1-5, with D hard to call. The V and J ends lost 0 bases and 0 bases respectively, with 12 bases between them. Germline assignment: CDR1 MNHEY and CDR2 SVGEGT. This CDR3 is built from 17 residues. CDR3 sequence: CASSYSRTQVSNQPQHF. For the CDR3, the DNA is TGTGCCAGCAGTTACTCGAGGACTCAGGTTAGCAATCAGCCCCAGCATTTT.

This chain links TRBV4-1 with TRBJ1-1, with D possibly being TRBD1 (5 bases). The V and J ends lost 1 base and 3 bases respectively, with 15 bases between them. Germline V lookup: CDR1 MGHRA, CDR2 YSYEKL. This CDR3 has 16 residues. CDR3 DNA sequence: TGCGCCAGCAGCCAAGGGAAGGGGCCCGTCGACACTGAAGCTTTCTTT. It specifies CASSQGKGPVDTEAFF.

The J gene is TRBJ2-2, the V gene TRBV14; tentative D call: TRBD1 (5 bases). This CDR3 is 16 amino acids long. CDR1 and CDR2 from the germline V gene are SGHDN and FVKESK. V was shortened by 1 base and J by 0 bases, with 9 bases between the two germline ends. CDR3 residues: CASSQGQQANTGELFF. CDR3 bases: TGTGCCAGCAGCCAAGGTCAACAGGCGAACACCGGGGAGCTGTTTTTT. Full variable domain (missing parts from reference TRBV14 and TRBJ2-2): EAGVTQFPSHSVIEKGQTVTLRCDPISGHDNLYWYRRVMGKEIKFLLHFVKESKQDESGMPNNRFLAERTGGTYSTLKVQPAELEDSGVYFCASSQGQQANTGELFFGEGSRLTVL.

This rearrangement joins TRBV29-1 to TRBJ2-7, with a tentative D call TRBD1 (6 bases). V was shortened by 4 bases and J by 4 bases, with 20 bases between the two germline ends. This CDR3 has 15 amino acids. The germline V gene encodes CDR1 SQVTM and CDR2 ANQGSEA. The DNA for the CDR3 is TGCAGCGTTGTAGAGATACAGGGTATACCTTACGAGCAGTACTTC. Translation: CSVVEIQGIPYEQYF.

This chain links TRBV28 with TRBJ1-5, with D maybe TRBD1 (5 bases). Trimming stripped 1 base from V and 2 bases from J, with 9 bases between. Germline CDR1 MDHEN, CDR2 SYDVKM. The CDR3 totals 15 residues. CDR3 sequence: CASSLSDTRNQPQHF. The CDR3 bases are TGTGCCAGCAGTTTATCGGACACCCGCAATCAGCCCCAGCATTTT.

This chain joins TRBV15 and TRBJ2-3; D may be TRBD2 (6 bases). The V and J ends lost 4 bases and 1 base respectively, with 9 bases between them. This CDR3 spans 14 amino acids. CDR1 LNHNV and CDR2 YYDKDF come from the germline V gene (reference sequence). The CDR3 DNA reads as TGTGCCACCAGCACTTCTAGCGGCACAGATACGCAGTATTTT. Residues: CATSTSSGTDTQYF.

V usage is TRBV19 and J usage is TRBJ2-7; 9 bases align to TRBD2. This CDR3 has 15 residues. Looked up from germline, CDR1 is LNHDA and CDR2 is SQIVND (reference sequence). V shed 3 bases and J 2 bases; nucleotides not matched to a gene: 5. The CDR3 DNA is TGTGCCAGTAGTATCGCGGTAGCGGGAGCCTACGAGCAGTACTTC. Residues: CASSIAVAGAYEQYF.

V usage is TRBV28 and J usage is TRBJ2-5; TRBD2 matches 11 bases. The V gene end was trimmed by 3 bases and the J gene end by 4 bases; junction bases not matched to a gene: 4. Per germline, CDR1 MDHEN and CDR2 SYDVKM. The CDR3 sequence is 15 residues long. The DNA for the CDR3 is TGTGCCAGCAGTTTCATTAGCGGGAGGGTAGAGACCCAGTACTTC. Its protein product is CASSFISGRVETQYF. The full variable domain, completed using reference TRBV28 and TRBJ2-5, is DVKVTQSSRYLVKRTGEKVFLECVQDMDHENMFWYRQDPGLGLRLIYFSYDVKMKEKGDIPEGYSVSREKKERFSLILESASTNQTSMYLCASSFISGRVETQYFGPGTRLLVL.

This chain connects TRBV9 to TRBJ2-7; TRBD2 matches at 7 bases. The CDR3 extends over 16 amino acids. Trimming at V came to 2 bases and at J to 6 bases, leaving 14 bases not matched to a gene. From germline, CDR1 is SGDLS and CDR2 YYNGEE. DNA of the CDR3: TGTGCCAGCAGCGTCAGTGCGGGAGCGTCGGCTTCCGAGCAGTACTTC. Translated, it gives CASSVSAGASASEQYF.

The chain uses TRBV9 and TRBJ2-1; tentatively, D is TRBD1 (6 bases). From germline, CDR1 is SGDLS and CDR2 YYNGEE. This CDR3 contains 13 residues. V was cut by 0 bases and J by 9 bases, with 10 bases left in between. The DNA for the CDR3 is TGTGCCAGCAGCGTAGCAGGGGAGAGTGAGCAGTTCTTC. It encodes CASSVAGESEQFF.

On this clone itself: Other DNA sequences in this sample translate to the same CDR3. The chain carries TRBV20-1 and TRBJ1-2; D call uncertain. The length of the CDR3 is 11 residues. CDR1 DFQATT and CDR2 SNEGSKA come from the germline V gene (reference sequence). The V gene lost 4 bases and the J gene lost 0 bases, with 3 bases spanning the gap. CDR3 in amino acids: CSATANYGYTF. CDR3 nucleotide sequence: TGCAGTGCTACCGCTAACTATGGCTACACCTTC.

The chain's CDR3 is CSVETLGTGLYGYTF. CDR3 DNA sequence: TGCAGCGTTGAAACCCTCGGGACAGGGCTCTATGGCTACACCTTC. The genes are TRBV29-1 and TRBJ1-2; 9 bases are shared with TRBD1. J gave up 4 bases and V 2 bases, and 8 bases lay outside the gene matches. The CDR3 extends over 15 amino acids. The V gene's germline CDR1 is SQVTM and CDR2 ANQGSEA.